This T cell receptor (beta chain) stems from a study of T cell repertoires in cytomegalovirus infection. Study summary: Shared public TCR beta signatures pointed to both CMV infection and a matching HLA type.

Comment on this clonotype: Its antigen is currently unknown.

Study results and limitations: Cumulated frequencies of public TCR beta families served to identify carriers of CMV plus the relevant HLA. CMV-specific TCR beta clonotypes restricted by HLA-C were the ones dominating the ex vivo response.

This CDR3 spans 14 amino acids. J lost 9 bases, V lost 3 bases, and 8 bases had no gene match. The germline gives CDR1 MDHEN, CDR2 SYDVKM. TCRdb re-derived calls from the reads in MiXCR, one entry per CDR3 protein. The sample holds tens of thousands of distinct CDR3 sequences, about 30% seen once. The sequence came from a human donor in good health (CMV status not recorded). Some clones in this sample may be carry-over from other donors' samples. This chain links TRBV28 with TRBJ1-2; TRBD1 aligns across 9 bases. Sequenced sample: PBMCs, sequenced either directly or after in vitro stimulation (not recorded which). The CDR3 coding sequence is TGTGCCAGCAGTTTTACAGGGGGCAGAAGGAGCTACACCTTC. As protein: CASSFTGGRRSYTF.